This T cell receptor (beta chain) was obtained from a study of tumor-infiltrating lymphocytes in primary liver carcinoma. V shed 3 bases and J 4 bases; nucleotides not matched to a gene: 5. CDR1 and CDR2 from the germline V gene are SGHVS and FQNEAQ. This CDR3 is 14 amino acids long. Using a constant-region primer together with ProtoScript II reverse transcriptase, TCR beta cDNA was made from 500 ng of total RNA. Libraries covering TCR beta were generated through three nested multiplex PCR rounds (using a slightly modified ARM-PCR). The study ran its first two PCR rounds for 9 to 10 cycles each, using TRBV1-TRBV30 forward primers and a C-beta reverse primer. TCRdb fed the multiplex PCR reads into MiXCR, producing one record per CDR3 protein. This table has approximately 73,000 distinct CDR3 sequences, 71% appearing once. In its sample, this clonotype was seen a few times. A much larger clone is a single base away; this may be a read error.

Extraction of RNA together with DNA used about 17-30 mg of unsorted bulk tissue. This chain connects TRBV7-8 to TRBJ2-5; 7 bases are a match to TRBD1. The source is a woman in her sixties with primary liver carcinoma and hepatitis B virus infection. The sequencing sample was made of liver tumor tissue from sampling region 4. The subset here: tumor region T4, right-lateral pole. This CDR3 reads CASSFLTGRETQYF. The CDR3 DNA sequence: TGTGCCAGCAGCTTTTTGACAGGGAGAGAGACCCAGTACTTC.